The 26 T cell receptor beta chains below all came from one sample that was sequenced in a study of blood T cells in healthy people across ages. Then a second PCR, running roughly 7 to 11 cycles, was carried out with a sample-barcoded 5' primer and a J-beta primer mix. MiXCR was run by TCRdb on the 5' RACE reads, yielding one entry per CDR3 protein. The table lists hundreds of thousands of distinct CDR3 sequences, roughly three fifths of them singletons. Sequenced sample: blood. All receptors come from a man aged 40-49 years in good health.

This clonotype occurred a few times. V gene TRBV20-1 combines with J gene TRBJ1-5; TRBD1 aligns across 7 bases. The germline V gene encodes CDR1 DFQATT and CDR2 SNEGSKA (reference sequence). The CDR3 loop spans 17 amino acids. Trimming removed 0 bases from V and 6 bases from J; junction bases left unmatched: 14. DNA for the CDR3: TGCAGTGCTAGAGATGCAGAGGGGGCGAGGGGGTTTCAGCCCCAGCATTTT. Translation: CSARDAEGARGFQPQHF.

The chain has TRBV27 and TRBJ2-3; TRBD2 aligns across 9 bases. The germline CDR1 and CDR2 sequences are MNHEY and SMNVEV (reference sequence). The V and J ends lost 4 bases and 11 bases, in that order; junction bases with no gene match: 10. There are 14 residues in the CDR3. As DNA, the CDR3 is TGTGCCAGCAGTTCCGTACTAGCGGGCGCCCGGCAGTATTTT. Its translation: CASSSVLAGARQYF.

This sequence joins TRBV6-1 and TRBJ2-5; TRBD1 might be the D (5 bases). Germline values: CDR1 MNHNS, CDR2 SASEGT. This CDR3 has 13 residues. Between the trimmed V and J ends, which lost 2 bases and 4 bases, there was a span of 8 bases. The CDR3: CASSEKRGETQYF. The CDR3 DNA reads TGTGCCAGCAGTGAAAAAAGGGGAGAGACCCAGTACTTC.

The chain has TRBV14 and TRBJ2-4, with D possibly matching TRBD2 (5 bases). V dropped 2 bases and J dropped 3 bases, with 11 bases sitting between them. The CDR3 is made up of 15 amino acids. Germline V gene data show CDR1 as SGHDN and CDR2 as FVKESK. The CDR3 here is CASSQNPGGKNIQYF. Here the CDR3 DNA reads TGTGCCAGCAGCCAAAATCCTGGAGGCAAAAACATTCAGTACTTC.

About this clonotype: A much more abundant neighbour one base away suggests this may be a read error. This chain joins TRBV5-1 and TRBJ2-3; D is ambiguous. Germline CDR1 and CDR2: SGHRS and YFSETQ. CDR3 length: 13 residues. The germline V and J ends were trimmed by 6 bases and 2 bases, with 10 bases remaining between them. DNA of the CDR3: TGCGCCAGCACCTCCACTAACACAGATACGCAGTATTTT. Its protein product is CASTSTNTDTQYF.

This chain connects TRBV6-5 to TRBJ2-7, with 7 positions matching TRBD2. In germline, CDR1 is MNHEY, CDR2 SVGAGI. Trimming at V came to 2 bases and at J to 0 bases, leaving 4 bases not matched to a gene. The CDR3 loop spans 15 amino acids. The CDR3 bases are TGTGCCAGCAGTTACCCAGGGACTACCTCCTACGAGCAGTACTTC. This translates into CASSYPGTTSYEQYF.

The CDR3, as DNA: TGTGCCAGCAGCCAATCGGGGACTAGCGCCTCTCCTGAGCAGTTCTTC. As protein: CASSQSGTSASPEQFF. The rearrangement uses TRBV4-2 and TRBJ2-1; 10 positions match TRBD2. The CDR3 is made up of 16 amino acids. Germline lookup yields CDR1 LGHNA and CDR2 YNFKEQ. With 2 bases clipped from V and 9 bases from J, the junction kept 10 bases outside the gene matches.

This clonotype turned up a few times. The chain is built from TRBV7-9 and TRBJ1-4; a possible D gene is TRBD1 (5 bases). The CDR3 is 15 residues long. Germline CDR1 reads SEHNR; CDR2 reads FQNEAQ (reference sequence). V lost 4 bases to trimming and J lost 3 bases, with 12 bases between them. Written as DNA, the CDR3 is TGTGCCAGCAGCTCCCACAGGAGTCCTAATGAAAAACTGTTTTTT. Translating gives CASSSHRSPNEKLFF.

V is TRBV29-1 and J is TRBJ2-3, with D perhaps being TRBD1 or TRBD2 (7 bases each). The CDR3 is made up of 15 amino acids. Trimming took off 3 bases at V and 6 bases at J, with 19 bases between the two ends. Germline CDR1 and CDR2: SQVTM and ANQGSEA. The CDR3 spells CSVDGGRQGLDTQYF. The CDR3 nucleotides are TGCAGCGTTGACGGGGGGAGACAGGGTCTGGATACGCAGTATTTT.

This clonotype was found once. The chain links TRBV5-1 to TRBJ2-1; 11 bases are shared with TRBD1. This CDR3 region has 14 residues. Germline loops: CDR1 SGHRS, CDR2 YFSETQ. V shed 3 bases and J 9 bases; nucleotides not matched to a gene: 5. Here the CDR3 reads CASSSGTGGGEQFF. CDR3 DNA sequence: TGCGCCAGCAGCTCCGGGACAGGGGGGGGTGAGCAGTTCTTC.

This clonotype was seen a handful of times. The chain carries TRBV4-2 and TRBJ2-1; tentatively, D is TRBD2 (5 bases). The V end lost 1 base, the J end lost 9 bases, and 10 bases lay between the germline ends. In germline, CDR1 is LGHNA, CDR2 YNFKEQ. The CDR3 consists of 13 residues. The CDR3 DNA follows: TGTGCCAGCAGCCAAGCTAGCTTGGGTGAGCAGTTCTTC. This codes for CASSQASLGEQFF.

The CDR3: CASSLFSGGSLNTGELFF. CDR3 nucleotide sequence: TGTGCCAGCAGTTTATTTAGCGGGGGTTCATTGAACACCGGGGAGCTGTTTTTT. The V call is TRBV12-3 or TRBV12-4, the J call TRBJ2-2, with 9 bases matching TRBD2. The CDR3 runs 18 residues. With V trimmed by 2 bases and J by 1 base, 8 bases remained unmatched.

CDR3 in DNA: TGTGCCAGCAGCGTAGCGGGGGTAGGCCATGGGGAGCAGTTCTTC. This encodes CASSVAGVGHGEQFF. The rearrangement uses TRBV9 and TRBJ2-1, with D possibly being TRBD2 (6 bases). Trimming removed 0 bases from V and 10 bases from J, with 17 bases in between. The CDR3 spans 15 residues. CDR1 SGDLS and CDR2 YYNGEE come from the germline V gene.

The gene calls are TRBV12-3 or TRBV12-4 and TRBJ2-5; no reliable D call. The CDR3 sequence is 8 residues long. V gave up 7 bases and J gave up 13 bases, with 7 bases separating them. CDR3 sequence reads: CASNQRYF. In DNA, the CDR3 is TGTGCCAGCAACCAGCGGTACTTC.

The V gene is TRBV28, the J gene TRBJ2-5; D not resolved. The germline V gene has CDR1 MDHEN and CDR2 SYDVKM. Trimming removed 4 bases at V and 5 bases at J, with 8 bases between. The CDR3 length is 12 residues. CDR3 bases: TGTGCCAGCAGTTGGGTGGGGGAGACCCAGTACTTC. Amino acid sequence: CASSWVGETQYF.

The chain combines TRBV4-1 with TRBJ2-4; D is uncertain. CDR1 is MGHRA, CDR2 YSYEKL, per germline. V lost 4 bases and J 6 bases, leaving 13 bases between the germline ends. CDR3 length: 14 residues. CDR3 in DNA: TGCGCCAGCAGCCCCAGGACGGCTGGAAACATTCAGTACTTC. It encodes CASSPRTAGNIQYF.

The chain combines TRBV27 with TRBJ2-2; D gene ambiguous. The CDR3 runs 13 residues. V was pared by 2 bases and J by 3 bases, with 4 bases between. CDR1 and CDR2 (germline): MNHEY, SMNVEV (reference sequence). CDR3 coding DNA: TGTGCCAGCAGTTTAAGTCACACCGGGGAGCTGTTTTTT. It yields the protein CASSLSHTGELFF.

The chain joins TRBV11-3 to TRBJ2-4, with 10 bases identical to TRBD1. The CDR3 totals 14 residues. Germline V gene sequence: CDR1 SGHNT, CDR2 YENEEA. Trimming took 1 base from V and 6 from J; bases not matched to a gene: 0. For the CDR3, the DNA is TGTGCCAGCAGCTTAGGACAGGGGGCAAACATTCAGTACTTC. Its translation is CASSLGQGANIQYF.

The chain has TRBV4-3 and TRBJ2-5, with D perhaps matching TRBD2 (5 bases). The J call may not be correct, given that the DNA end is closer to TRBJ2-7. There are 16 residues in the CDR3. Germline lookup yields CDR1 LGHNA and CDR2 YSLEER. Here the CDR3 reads CASSPNVGVTVYEQYF. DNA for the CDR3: TGCGCCAGCAGCCCGAACGTCGGGGTAACGGTCTACGAGCAGTACTTC.

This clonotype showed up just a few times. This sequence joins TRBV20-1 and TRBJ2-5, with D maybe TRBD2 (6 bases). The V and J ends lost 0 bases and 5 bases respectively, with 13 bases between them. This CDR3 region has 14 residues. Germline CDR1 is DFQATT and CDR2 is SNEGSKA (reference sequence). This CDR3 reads CSARDWDRGETQYF. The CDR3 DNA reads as TGCAGTGCTAGAGATTGGGACCGGGGGGAGACCCAGTACTTC.

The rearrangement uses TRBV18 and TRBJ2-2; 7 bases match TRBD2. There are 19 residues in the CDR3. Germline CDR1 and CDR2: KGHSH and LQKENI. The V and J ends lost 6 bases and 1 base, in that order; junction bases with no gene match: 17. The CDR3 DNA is TGTGCCAGCTCCCCGGGCGGGAGTTCGACGACAATGAACACCGGGGAGCTGTTTTTT. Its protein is CASSPGGSSTTMNTGELFF.

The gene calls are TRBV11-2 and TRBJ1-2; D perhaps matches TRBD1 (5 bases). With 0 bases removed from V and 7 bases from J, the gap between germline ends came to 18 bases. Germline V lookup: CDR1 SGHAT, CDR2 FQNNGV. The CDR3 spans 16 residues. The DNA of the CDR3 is TGTGCCAGCAGCTTAGATGGGGTTCAAGGGGTTAGTGGCTACACCTTC. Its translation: CASSLDGVQGVSGYTF.

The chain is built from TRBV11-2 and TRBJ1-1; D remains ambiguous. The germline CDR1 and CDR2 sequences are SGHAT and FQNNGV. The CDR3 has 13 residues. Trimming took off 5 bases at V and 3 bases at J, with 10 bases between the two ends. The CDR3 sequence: CASSPRPDTEAFF. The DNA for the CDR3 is TGTGCCAGCAGCCCACGCCCGGACACTGAAGCTTTCTTT.

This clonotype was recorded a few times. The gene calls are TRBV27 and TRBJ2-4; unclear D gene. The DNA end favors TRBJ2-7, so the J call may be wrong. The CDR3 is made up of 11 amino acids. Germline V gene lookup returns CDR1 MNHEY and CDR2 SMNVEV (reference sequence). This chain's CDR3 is CASSYNYEQYF. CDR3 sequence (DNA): TGTGCCAGCAGTTATAATTACGAGCAGTACTTC.

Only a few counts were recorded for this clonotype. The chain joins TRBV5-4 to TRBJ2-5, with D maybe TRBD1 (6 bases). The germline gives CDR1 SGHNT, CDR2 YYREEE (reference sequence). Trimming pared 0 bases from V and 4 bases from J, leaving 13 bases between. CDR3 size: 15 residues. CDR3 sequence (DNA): TGTGCCAGCAGCTTGGATCAGGGGAGAGGAGAGACCCAGTACTTC. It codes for CASSLDQGRGETQYF.

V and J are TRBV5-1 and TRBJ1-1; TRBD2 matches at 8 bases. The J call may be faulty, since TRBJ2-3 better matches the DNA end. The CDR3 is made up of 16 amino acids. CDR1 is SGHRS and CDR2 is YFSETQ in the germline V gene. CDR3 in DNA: TGCGCCAGCAGCGATGCACCCACTAATGGCGGGGGGACGCAGTATTTT. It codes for CASSDAPTNGGGTQYF.